The T cell receptor (beta chain) described here comes from a study of T cell repertoires in cytomegalovirus infection. Study information: It was the public TCR beta signatures that indicated both CMV infection and matching HLA type. Findings and limits, study-wide: Ex vivo responses were dominated by HLA-C-restricted CMV-specific TCR beta clonotypes.

This CDR3 contains 15 residues. V was shortened by 2 bases and J by 4 bases, with 14 bases between the two germline ends. Germline V gene data show CDR1 as MGHRA and CDR2 as YSYEKL. TCRdb reprocessed the reads via MiXCR and lists one record per CDR3 protein. The table has some 320,000 distinct CDR3 sequences, 25% to 35% seen once. Remarks on this clonotype: Its target is not known.

The chain combines TRBV4-1 with TRBJ1-2; D remains unclear. The origin of this receptor is a human donor in good health (CMV status not recorded). Some clones in this sample may be carry-over from other donors' samples. The sample consisted of cultured PBMCs, taken from culture after CMV antigen stimulation. CDR3 protein: CASSQPLERTYGYTF. Here the CDR3 DNA reads TGCGCCAGCAGCCAACCCCTTGAGAGGACCTATGGCTACACCTTC.